Following are 7 T cell receptor beta chains from one sample sequenced in a study of blood T cell repertoires in COVID-19. Some clones are missing from TCRdb's copy, which holds only in-frame ones; the method was immunoSEQ multiplex PCR. The sample contains 200,000 to 300,000 clones, about 87% of which appear only once. The source material was PBMCs or T cells enriched from blood (not recorded which). These receptor sequences come from a woman in her thirties or forties who had been exposed to COVID-19.

This clone was detected once. The chain couples TRBV5-1 to TRBJ1-5, with D unresolved. Looked up from germline, CDR1 is SGHRS and CDR2 is YFSETQ. The CDR3 spans 16 residues. The germline V and J ends were trimmed by 0 bases and 0 bases, with 10 bases remaining between them. The CDR3 reads CASSLVWASSNQPQHF. CDR3 nucleotides: TGCGCCAGCAGCTTGGTATGGGCTTCTAGCAATCAGCCCCAGCATTTT.

The gene calls are TRBV19 and TRBJ2-2, with D unclear. From germline, CDR1 is LNHDA and CDR2 SQIVND (reference sequence). The CDR3 runs to 13 residues. V was shortened by 6 bases and J by 2 bases, with 7 bases between the two germline ends. CDR3 residues: CASRSHNTGELFF. The CDR3 DNA sequence: TGTGCCAGTAGGTCACACAACACCGGGGAGCTGTTTTTT.

This chain links TRBV5-6 with TRBJ2-7; D uncertain. Germline assignment: CDR1 SGHDT and CDR2 YYEEEE. The V gene lost 4 bases and the J gene lost 1 base, with 9 bases spanning the gap. The CDR3 is 13 amino acids. The CDR3 loop is CASSPTGSYEQYV. In DNA, the CDR3 is TGTGCCAGCAGCCCCACCGGGTCCTACGAGCAGTACGTC.

The chain joins TRBV10-3 to TRBJ1-2; TRBD1 agrees at 8 bases. CDR1 ENHRY and CDR2 SYGVKD come from the germline V gene. CDR3 length: 15 amino acids. Losses at the gene ends were 0 bases for V and 7 bases for J; bases not matched to a gene: 7. The chain's CDR3 is CAISESRQGMIGYTF. The CDR3 region has the DNA TGTGCCATCAGTGAGTCCCGACAGGGGATGATTGGCTACACCTTC.

CDR3 nucleotides: TGTGCCAGCAGCCGACCGGGGGACAATGAGCAGTTCTTC. Its translation: CASSRPGDNEQFF. The chain links TRBV7-2 to TRBJ2-1; D is perhaps TRBD2 (6 bases). The CDR3 totals 13 residues. Germline V gene data show CDR1 as SGHTA and CDR2 as FQGNSA. V was clipped by 5 bases and J by 5 bases, with 10 bases between them.

The chain combines TRBV6-2 or TRBV6-3 with TRBJ1-5; 7 bases line up with TRBD1. The V and J ends lost 5 bases and 1 base, in that order; junction bases with no gene match: 8. The CDR3 runs to 16 residues. Germline V gives CDR1 MNHEY, CDR2 SVGEGT. The CDR3 coding sequence is TGTGCCAGCAGTCGACAGACAGGGATAAGCAATCAGCCCCAGCATTTT. Its translation: CASSRQTGISNQPQHF.

This clone was recorded only once. The V call is TRBV5-1, the J call TRBJ2-7; weak D call: TRBD1 (6 bases). Germline V lookup: CDR1 SGHRS, CDR2 YFSETQ. The V end lost 4 bases, the J end lost 1 base, and 12 bases lay between the germline ends. The CDR3 spans 14 residues. CDR3 DNA: TGCGCCAGCAGCCTTCGACAGGCGTCCTACGAGCAGTACTTC. Translated: CASSLRQASYEQYF. Drawing the rest from reference TRBV5-1 and TRBJ2-7, the complete variable domain is KAGVTQTPRYLIKTRGQQVTLSCSPISGHRSVSWYQQTPGQGLQFLFEYFSETQRNKGNFPGRFSGRQFSNSRSEMNVSTLELGDSALYLCASSLRQASYEQYFGPGTRLTVT.